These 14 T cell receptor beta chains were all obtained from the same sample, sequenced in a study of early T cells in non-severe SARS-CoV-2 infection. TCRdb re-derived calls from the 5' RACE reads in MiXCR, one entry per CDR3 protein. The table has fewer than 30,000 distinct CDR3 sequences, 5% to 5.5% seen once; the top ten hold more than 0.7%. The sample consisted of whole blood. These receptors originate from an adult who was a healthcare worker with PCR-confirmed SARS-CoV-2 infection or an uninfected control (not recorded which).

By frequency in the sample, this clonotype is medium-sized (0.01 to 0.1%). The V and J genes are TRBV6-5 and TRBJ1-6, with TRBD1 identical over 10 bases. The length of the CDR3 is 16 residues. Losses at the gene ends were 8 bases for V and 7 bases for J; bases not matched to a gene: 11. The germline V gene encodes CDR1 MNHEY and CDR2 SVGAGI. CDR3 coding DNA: TGTGCCAGCTCGGGGACAGGGGATTTCTACAATTCACCCCTCCACTTT. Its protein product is CASSGTGDFYNSPLHF.

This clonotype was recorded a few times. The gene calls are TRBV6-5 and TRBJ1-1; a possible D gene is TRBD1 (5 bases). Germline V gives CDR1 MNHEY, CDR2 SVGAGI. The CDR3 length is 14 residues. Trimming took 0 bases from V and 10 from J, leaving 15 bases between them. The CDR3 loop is CASSYSWTNFVAFF. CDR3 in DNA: TGTGCCAGCAGTTACTCGTGGACAAATTTTGTAGCTTTCTTT.

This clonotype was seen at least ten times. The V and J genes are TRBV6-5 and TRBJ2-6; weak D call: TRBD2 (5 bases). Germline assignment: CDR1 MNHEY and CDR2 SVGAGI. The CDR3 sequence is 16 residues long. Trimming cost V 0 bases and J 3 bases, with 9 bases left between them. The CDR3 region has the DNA TGTGCCAGCAGTTACTCGTCCGGGGTTGGGGCCAACGTCCTGACTTTC. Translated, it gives CASSYSSGVGANVLTF.

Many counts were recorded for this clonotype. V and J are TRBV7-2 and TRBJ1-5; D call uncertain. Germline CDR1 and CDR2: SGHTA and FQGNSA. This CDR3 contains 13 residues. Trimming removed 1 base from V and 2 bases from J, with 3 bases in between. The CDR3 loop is CASSLVGNQPQHF. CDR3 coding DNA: TGTGCCAGCAGCTTAGTGGGCAATCAGCCCCAGCATTTT. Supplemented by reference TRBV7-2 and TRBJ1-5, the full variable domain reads GAGVSQSPSNKVTEKGKDVELRCDPISGHTALYWYRQSLGQGLEFLIYFQGNSAPDKSGLPSDRFSAERTGGSVSTLTIQRTQQEDSAVYLCASSLVGNQPQHFGDGTRLSIL.

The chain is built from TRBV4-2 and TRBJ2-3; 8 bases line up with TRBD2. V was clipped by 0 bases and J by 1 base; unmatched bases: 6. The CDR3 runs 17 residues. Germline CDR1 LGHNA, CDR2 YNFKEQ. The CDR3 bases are TGTGCCAGCAGCCAAGAGCCCAGCGGGGGAGGCACAGATACGCAGTATTTT. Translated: CASSQEPSGGGTDTQYF.

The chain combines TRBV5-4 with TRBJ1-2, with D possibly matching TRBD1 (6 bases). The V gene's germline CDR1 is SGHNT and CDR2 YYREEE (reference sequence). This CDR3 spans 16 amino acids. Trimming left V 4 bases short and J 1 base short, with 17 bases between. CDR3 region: CASSPRAGGLNYGYTF. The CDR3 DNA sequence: TGTGCCAGCAGCCCGAGGGCCGGGGGCCTTAACTATGGCTACACCTTC. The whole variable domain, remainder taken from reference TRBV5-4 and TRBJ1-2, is ETGVTQSPTHLIKTRGQQVTLRCSSQSGHNTVSWYQQALGQGPQFIFQYYREEENGRGNFPPRFSGLQFPNYSSELNVNALELDDSALYLCASSPRAGGLNYGYTFGSGTRLTVV.

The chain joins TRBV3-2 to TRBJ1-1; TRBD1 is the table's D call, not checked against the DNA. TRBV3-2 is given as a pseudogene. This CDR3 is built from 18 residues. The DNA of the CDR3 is TGTGCCAGCAGCCCCTTCTTGACCGGGACAGGGGAAAGTTCGGGGGCTTTCTTT. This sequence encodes CASSPFLTGTGESSGAFF.

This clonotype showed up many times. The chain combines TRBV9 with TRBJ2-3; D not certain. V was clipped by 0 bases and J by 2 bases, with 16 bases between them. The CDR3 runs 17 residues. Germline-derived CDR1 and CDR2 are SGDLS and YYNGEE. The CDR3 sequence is CASSVESGTILTDTQYF. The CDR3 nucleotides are TGTGCCAGCAGCGTAGAGAGTGGCACAATACTCACAGATACGCAGTATTTT. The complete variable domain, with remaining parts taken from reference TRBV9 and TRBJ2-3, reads DSGVTQTPKHLITATGQRVTLRCSPRSGDLSVYWYQQSLDQGLQFLIQYYNGEERAKGNILERFSAQQFPDLHSELNLSSLELGDSALYFCASSVESGTILTDTQYFGPGTRLTVL.

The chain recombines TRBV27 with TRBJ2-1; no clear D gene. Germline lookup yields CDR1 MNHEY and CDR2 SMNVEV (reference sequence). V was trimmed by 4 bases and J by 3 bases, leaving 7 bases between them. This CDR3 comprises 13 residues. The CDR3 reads CASSSGLYNEQFF. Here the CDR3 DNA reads TGTGCCAGCAGTTCGGGTCTCTACAATGAGCAGTTCTTC.

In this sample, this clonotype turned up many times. CDR3 sequence: CATSGPTYEQYF. The CDR3 region has the DNA TGTGCCACCAGCGGGCCAACCTACGAGCAGTACTTC. This chain joins TRBV12-3 or TRBV12-4 and TRBJ2-7; a weak D match, TRBD2 (6 bases). The CDR3 has 12 amino acids. Trimming cost V 10 bases and J 2 bases, with 12 bases left between them.

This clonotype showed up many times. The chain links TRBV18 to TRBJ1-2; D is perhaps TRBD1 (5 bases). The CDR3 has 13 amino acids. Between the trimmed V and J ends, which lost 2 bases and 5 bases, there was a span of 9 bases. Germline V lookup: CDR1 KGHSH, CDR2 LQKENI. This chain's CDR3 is CASSPSGVYGYTF. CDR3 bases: TGTGCCAGCTCACCATCGGGGGTGTATGGCTACACCTTC.

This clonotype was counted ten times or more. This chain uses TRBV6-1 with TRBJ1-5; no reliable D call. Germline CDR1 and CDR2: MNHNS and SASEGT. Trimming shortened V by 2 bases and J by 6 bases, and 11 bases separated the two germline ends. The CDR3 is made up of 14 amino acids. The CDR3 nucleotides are TGTGCCAGCAGTGAACGGCCTGAGGGTCAGCCCCAGCATTTT. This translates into CASSERPEGQPQHF.

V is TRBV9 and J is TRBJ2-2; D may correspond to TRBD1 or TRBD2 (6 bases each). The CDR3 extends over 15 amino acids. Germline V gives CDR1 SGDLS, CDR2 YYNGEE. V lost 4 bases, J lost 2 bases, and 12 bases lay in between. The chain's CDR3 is CASSLNGGNTGELFF. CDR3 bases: TGTGCCAGCAGCCTGAACGGGGGCAACACCGGGGAGCTGTTTTTT.

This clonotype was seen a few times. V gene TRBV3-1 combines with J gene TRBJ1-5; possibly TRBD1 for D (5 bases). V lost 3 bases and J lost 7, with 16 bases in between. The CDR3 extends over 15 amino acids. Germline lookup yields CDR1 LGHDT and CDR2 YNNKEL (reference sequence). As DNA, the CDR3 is TGTGCCAGCAGCCACGGGACCTTGAATGGCCAGCCCCAGCATTTT. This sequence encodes CASSHGTLNGQPQHF.